This T cell receptor beta chain was obtained from a study of OX40 agonist ivuxolimab in advanced cancers. Remarks on this clone: The target antigen is unknown.

Data came from immunoSEQ multiplex PCR; TCRdb stores just in-frame clones and leaves some out. The table has some 19,000 clones, about 83% seen once; the top ten hold about 56%. Study-level results: It was also the case that some nonresponders had low normalized T-cell clonal expansion. Antigen specificity was not determined for the expanded peripheral T cells.

Trimming took 4 bases from V and 1 from J, leaving 11 bases between them. Germline CDR1 reads SGHDT; CDR2 reads YYEEEE. The CDR3 loop spans 14 amino acids. The sequence came from an adult with an advanced solid tumor such as melanoma, head and neck, liver or kidney cancer. This sample comprised CD4+ or CD8+ T cells sorted from blood, obtained in a trial of the OX40 agonist ivuxolimab. The rearrangement uses TRBV5-6 and TRBJ1-1; TRBD1 might be the D (5 bases). The CDR3 DNA follows: TGTGCCAGCAGCCCGGGACTCAAGAACACTGAAGCTTTCTTT. Translation: CASSPGLKNTEAFF.